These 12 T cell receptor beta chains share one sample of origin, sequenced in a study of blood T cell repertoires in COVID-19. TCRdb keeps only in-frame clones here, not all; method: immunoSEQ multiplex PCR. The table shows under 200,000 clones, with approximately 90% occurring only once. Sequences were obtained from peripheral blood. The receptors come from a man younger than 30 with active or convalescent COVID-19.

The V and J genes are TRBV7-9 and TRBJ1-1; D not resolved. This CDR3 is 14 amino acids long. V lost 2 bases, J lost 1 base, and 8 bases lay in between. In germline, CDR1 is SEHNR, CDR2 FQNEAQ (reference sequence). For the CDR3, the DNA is TGTGCCAGCAGCTTAACGGCAGGGAACACTGAAGCTTTCTTT. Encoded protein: CASSLTAGNTEAFF.

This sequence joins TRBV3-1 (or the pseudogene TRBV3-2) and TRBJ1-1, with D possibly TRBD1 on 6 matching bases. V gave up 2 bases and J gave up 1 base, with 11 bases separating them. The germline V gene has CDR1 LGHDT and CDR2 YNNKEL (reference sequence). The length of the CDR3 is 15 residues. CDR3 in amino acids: CASSQTRTANTEAFF. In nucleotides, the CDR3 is TGTGCCAGCAGCCAAACAAGGACAGCGAACACTGAAGCTTTCTTT.

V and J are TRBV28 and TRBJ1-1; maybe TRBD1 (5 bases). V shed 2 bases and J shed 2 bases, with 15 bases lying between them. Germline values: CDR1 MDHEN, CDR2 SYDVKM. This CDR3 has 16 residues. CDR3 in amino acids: CASSLIGAGENTEAFF. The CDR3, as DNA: TGTGCCAGCAGTTTAATAGGGGCGGGGGAAAACACTGAAGCTTTCTTT.

Here the CDR3 DNA reads TGTGCCTGGGGGCAAAAGCGTCAAAGTCGGGCCAACGTCCTGACTTTC. It translates to CAWGQKRQSRANVLTF. This rearrangement joins TRBV30 to TRBJ2-6; D is undetermined. V lost 5 bases, J lost 5 bases, and 19 bases lay in between. The germline CDR1 and CDR2 sequences are GTSNPN and SVGIG (reference sequence). This CDR3 comprises 16 residues.

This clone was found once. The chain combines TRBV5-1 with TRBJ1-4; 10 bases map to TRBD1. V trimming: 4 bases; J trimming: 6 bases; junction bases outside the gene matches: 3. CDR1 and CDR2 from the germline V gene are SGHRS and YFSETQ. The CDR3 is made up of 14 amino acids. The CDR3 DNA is TGCGCCAGCAGCCGCGGGACAGGGGATGAAAAACTGTTTTTT. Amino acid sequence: CASSRGTGDEKLFF.

This chain's CDR3 is CASSLAQSSEAFF. DNA of the CDR3: TGTGCCAGCAGCTTAGCACAGAGCTCTGAAGCTTTCTTT. The chain carries TRBV7-2 and TRBJ1-1; no clear D. The V gene's germline CDR1 is SGHTA and CDR2 FQGNSA. The CDR3 runs 13 residues. The V and J ends lost 0 bases and 6 bases respectively, with 8 bases between them.

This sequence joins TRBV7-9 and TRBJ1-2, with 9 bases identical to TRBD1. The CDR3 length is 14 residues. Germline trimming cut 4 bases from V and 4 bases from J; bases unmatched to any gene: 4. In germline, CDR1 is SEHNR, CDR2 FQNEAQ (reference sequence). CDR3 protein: CASSSTGGGYGYTF. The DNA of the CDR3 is TGTGCCAGCAGCTCTACAGGGGGCGGCTATGGCTACACCTTC.

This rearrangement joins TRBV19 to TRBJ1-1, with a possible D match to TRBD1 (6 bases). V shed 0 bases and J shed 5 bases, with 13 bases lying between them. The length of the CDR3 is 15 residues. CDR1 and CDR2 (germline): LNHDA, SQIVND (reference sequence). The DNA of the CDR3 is TGTGCCAGTAGTATAGATGCAGGGGTTGGGACTGAAGCTTTCTTT. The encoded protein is CASSIDAGVGTEAFF.

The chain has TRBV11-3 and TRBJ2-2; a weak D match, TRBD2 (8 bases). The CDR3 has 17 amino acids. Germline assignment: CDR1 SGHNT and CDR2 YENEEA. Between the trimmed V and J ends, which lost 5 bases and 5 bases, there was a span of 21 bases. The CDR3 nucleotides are TGTGCCAGCAGCCCAGGGGGAGCGGGAGTTCGGACCGGGGAGCTGTTTTTT. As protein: CASSPGGAGVRTGELFF.

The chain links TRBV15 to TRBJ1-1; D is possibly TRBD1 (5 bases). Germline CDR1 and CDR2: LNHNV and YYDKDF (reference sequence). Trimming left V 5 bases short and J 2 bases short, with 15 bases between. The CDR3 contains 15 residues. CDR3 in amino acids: CATSPSGAGNTEAFF. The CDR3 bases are TGTGCCACCAGCCCTAGCGGGGCGGGAAACACTGAAGCTTTCTTT.

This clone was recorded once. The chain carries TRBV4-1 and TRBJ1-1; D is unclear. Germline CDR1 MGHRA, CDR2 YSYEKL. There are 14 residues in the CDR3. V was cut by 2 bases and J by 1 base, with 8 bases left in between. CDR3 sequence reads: CASSQSQENTEAFF. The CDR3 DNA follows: TGCGCCAGCAGCCAATCGCAGGAGAACACTGAAGCTTTCTTT.

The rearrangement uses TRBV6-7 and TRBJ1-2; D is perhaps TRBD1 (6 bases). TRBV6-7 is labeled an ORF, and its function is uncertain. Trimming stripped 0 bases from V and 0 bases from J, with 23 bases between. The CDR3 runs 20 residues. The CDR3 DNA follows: TGTGCCAGCAGTTACTCGGACGAGGGGGTTACGAAGGGGGCTAACTATGGCTACACCTTC. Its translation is CASSYSDEGVTKGANYGYTF.